This T cell receptor (beta chain) appears in the sequencing data of a study of human T cells and chemical hapten exposure (dated by TCRdb to the early 2020s). Describing the broader study: For sensitization, 2% DPC in acetone was applied to a 2 cm by 2 cm area of upper inner arm skin. Libraries were pooled for sequencing, and per-sample TCR yields varied mainly because of small differences in library volumes within the pool. Patch testing on the upper back used Finn chambers containing 0.01% DPC, with scoring done after 6 days according to International Contact Dermatitis Research Group standards. This study followed changes in the peripheral blood TCR repertoire in vivo during primary and secondary sensitization of alopecia patients to the hapten diphenylcyclopropenone (DPC). Blood samples were taken from patients before sensitization (week 0) and then at 2, 6 and about 24 weeks after DPC sensitization. Throughout the study period of about 25 weeks, patients also received therapeutic DPC doses to the scalp every week. Alopecia areata with under or over 50% scalp involvement, alopecia totalis and alopecia universalis were represented in the patient cohort, which was mostly female. For TCR sequencing, blood came from 25 to 35 alopecia patients at anywhere from one to four time points (pre-sensitization, 2, 6 and 24 weeks).

The time point label on this specimen signifies: patch test 2, 6 weeks after DPC sensitization. The treatment or condition label on this specimen signifies: therapeutic diphenylcyclopropenone sensitization with weekly scalp DPC. Blood at each patch-test visit was drawn before the patch test was applied. Patients were considered eligible if aged 18 to 70, diagnosed with alopecia and deemed suitable for DPC therapy, and patients were excluded if pregnant. Total RNA was extracted from unfractionated whole blood collected in Tempus Blood RNA tubes. A distance of 6 bases separates the germline ends of V and J, which lose 10 bases and 9 bases respectively. The CDR3 covers 8 residues, taking in both the cysteine and the phenylalanine. The read is trimmed to its CDR3 DNA, 24 bases read in frame from base 1. CDR1 and CDR2 (MDHEN, SYDVKM) derive from the germline V gene. Comment on this clonotype: It lacks a known antigen. Qualities for individual bases were not recorded, and no much larger clone is one base off.

Library generation was performed with RACE. The run used a NextSeq 500. During library preparation, unique molecular identifiers were attached to individual cDNA molecules so that TCRs could be counted in a quantitative, reproducible way. For every blood RNA sample, sequencing covered both the TCR alpha and TCR beta chains. In the paper's pipeline: Samples had a median of about 96,000 TCRs, with a range from roughly 23,224 to 700,000. The Decombinator software suite was used to annotate the V, J and CDR3 of the TCR reads. Every sample was subsampled to the same number of TCRs (28,000) for the PS versus PT1 abundance plots. TCRs were defined as expanded if absent before sensitization and observed at least eight times at the 2-week time point. TCRdb trimmed public reads at Q25 via fastp, called clones via MiXCR and kept in-frame beta chains. A single entry per CDR3 protein holds the most common genes and DNA from its merged rows. The V and J calls shown here were made by TCRdb, not taken from the authors' results. This sample is represented by approximately 75,000 distinct CDR3 sequences; roughly 8.5% of them were singletons. The leading ten clones occupy under 3.5% of the sample.

Results the study describes overall, beyond this receptor: DPC sensitization did not change the number of TCRs with a frequency above 1 in 1000, and there was no evidence of changes in global repertoire structure. Alopecia, a presumed autoimmune disease, was present in all patients, so the immune response of the patients might differ from that of healthy individuals. The number of PT1 expanded TCRs positively correlated with patch test score, significant at thresholds 8, 16 and 32 but not 4. After repeated subsampling, the strength of the expansion versus patch-test correlation and the threshold at which it became significant changed. Significantly more large CDR3 similarity clusters were formed by expanded TCRs than by pre-sensitization or healthy control sets, consistent with antigen-driven responses.

Source: whole blood, taken in connection with sensitization to the hapten diphenylcyclopropenone (DPC). The receptor was isolated from a woman in her fifties or sixties with alopecia areata. Some clones in this sample may be carry-over from other donors' samples. This sequence uses TRBV28 and TRBJ2-5; there is no confident call for the D gene. In nucleotides, the sequence is TGTGCCACTGGCGCCCAGTACTTC. It is translated as CATGAQYF. The full variable domain, completed from the reference TRBV28 and TRBJ2-5 proteins outside the CDR3, reads DVKVTQSSRYLVKRTGEKVFLECVQDMDHENMFWYRQDPGLGLRLIYFSYDVKMKEKGDIPEGYSVSREKKERFSLILESASTNQTSMYLCATGAQYFGPGTRLLVL.